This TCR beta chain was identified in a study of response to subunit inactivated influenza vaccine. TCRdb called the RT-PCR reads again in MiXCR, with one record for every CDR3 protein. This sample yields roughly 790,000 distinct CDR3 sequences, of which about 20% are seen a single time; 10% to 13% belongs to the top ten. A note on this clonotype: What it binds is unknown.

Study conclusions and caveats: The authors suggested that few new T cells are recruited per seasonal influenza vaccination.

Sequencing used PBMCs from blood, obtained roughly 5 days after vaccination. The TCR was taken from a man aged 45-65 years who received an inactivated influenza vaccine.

CDR3 bases: TGTGCCAGCAGCCCCACTAGCGGGCCCTCCCCCTACGAGCAGTACTTC. Protein: CASSPTSGPSPYEQYF. This chain connects TRBV3-1 to TRBJ2-7; TRBD2 matches at 9 bases. The CDR3 runs to 16 residues. Trimming took 4 bases from V and 2 from J; bases not matched to a gene: 9. Germline loops: CDR1 LGHDT, CDR2 YNNKEL (reference sequence).